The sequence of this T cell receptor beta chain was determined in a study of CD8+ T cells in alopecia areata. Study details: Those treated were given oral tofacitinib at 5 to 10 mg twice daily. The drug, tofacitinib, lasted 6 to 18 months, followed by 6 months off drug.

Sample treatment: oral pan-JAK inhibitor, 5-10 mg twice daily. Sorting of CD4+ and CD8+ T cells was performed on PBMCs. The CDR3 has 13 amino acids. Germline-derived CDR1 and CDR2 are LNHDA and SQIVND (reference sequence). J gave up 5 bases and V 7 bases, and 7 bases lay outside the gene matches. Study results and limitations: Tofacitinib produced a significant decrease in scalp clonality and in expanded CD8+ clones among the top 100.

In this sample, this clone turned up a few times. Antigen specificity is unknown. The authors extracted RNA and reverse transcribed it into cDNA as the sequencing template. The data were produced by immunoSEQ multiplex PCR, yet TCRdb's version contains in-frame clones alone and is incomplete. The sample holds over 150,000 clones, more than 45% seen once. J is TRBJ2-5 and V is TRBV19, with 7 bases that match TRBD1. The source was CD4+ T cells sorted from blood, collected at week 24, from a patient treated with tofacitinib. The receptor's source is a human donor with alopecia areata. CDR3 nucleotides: TGTGCCAGTATGAAGACAGGGAAGGAGACCCAGTACTTC. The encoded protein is CASMKTGKETQYF.